The table lists the clone carrying this T cell receptor (beta chain) with a few counts. This entry comes from a study of blood T cells in healthy people across ages. The overall study: There was about one barcoded beta molecule captured by template switching per two T cells.

Primers used in a second PCR of roughly 6 to 11 cycles were a sample-barcoded 5' primer and a J-beta primer mix. The template-switch adaptor was a 5' adaptor with 12 random nucleotides. It tagged each cDNA molecule. Sequencing yielded, for each sample, at least 3 million paired-end reads carrying CDR3. TCRdb reanalysed the 5' RACE reads using MiXCR and keeps one entry per CDR3 protein. The sample lists some 1.6 million distinct CDR3 sequences, approximately 32% occurring once. Germline V gives CDR1 DFQATT, CDR2 SNEGSKA (reference sequence). The CDR3 sequence is 15 residues long. Trimming cost V 2 bases and J 8 bases, with 21 bases left between them. Extracted total RNA amounted to at least 5.5 micrograms for each sample.

The origin of this receptor is a young woman in good health. The rearrangement joins TRBV20-1 to TRBJ1-2, with D perhaps matching TRBD1 (5 bases). Sequenced sample: blood. In DNA form, the CDR3 reads TGCAGTGCTAGATCTTCCGTCGGACACGTCCGGGGCTACACCTTC. Amino acid sequence: CSARSSVGHVRGYTF.